This TCR beta chain stems from a study of metastatic and nonmetastatic thyroid tumors. From germline, CDR1 is SNHLY and CDR2 FYNNEI. The V gene lost 1 base and the J gene lost 8 bases, with 17 bases spanning the gap. This CDR3 has 15 amino acids. TCRdb reprocessed the PCR reads via MiXCR. The profile covers about 4,200 clones, with about 32% appearing a single time and around 48% taken by the ten largest. Each patient came to thyroid surgery without any prior treatment (of any kind). Material: adjacent normal tissue. The chain couples TRBV2 to TRBJ1-2; D ambiguous. This clonotype was obtained from a male donor with papillary thyroid cancer or a benign thyroid nodule (not recorded which). Some clones in this sample may be carry-over from other donors' samples. The CDR3 loop reads CASSEDKGVLAGYTF. The CDR3 region has the DNA TGTGCCAGCAGTGAAGATAAGGGCGTCCTTGCCGGCTACACCTTC.